The 25 T cell receptor beta chains below all came from one sample that was sequenced in a study of T cell responses to AZD1222 COVID-19 vaccine. Here immunoSEQ multiplex PCR was the method, and the copy in TCRdb shows in-frame clones only, minus some. The table includes 140,000 to 150,000 clones, 85% to 95% detected once. The specimen comprised peripheral blood, sampled after recovery from COVID-19. These receptor sequences come from an adult who had recovered from COVID-19.

CDR3 residues: CASRLTGGSTGELFF. CDR3 bases: TGTGCCAGCAGATTGACAGGGGGCAGCACCGGGGAGCTGTTTTTT. The J gene is TRBJ2-2, the V gene TRBV5-8, with 10 bases that match TRBD1. J gave up 4 bases and V 5 bases, and 5 bases lay outside the gene matches. CDR1 and CDR2 from the germline V gene are SGHTS and YDEGEE. The CDR3 totals 15 residues.

For the CDR3, the DNA is TGCAGCGCCCGGACAGGGGAGGCCTACGAGCAGTACTTC. It encodes CSARTGEAYEQYF. The rearrangement links TRBV29-1 to TRBJ2-7, with 9 bases identical to TRBD1. The CDR3 length is 13 residues. The V segment lost 7 bases and the J segment 2 bases; nucleotides outside the gene matches: 6. CDR1 SQVTM and CDR2 ANQGSEA come from the germline V gene.

The chain carries TRBV19 and TRBJ2-7, with D possibly being TRBD1 or TRBD2 (5 bases each). The germline V gene has CDR1 LNHDA and CDR2 SQIVND (reference sequence). This CDR3 region has 15 residues. Trimming stripped 2 bases from V and 0 bases from J, with 11 bases between. CDR3 DNA sequence: TGTGCCAGTAGTATAAGGGACGGCACCTCCTACGAGCAGTACTTC. The encoded protein is CASSIRDGTSYEQYF.

The DNA for the CDR3 is TGTGCCAGGAAGGGCCAGTCGGGACTAGCGGGAGAGAAAAGCTCCTACGAGCAGTACTTC. It codes for CARKGQSGLAGEKSSYEQYF. The chain combines TRBV19 with TRBJ2-7; TRBD2 aligns across 14 bases. Germline assignment: CDR1 LNHDA and CDR2 SQIVND (reference sequence). The V gene end was trimmed by 9 bases and the J gene end by 0 bases; junction bases not matched to a gene: 19. CDR3 size: 20 residues.

The chain employs TRBV7-3 and TRBJ2-3; tentatively, D is TRBD2 (6 bases). V lost 5 bases, J lost 2 bases, and 20 bases lay in between. The CDR3 has 17 amino acids. Germline V gene lookup returns CDR1 SGHTA and CDR2 FQGTGA. CDR3 protein: CASSLRSGTQITDTQYF. The CDR3 DNA is TGTGCCAGCAGCCTGCGCTCCGGGACTCAAATCACAGATACGCAGTATTTT.

The J gene is TRBJ2-7, the V gene TRBV6-5; TRBD2 might be the D (6 bases). CDR1 and CDR2 from the germline V gene are MNHEY and SVGAGI. The CDR3 length is 15 residues. V was pared by 6 bases and J by 2 bases, with 17 bases between. CDR3 sequence: CASSPRGGGAYEQYF. In nucleotides, the CDR3 is TGTGCCAGCAGCCCCCGAGGAGGAGGGGCCTACGAGCAGTACTTC.

The chain uses TRBV9 and TRBJ2-2; 7 bases are shared with TRBD2. CDR1 and CDR2 from the germline V gene are SGDLS and YYNGEE. The CDR3 length is 16 residues. The J segment lost 3 bases and the V segment lost 4 bases, leaving 9 bases of the junction unmatched. This CDR3 is CASSPRGERDTGELFF. The DNA for the CDR3 is TGTGCCAGCAGCCCCCGGGGGGAAAGGGACACCGGGGAGCTGTTTTTT.

This chain joins TRBV19 and TRBJ2-7; no reliable D call. The V end lost 4 bases, the J end lost 0 bases, and 10 bases lay between the germline ends. Germline V gene lookup returns CDR1 LNHDA and CDR2 SQIVND (reference sequence). This CDR3 is 14 amino acids long. CDR3 sequence (DNA): TGTGCCAGTAGTAACCAGCCACGCTCCTACGAGCAGTACTTC. Its protein product is CASSNQPRSYEQYF.

The chain uses TRBV7-9 and TRBJ2-5, with D possibly being TRBD1 or TRBD2 (6 bases each). The CDR3 loop spans 15 amino acids. Looked up from germline, CDR1 is SEHNR and CDR2 is FQNEAQ (reference sequence). V lost 3 bases and J lost 7, with 18 bases in between. As DNA, the CDR3 is TGTGCCAGCAGCTTCTCGGGCTTCGGAGGGGGGACCCAGTACTTC. It is translated as CASSFSGFGGGTQYF. The full variable domain, in which reference TRBV7-9 and TRBJ2-5 provide the parts outside the CDR3, is DTGVSQNPRHKITKRGQNVTFRCDPISEHNRLYWYRQTLGQGPEFLTYFQNEAQLEKSRLLSDRFSAERPKGSFSTLEIQRTEQGDSAMYLCASSFSGFGGGTQYFGPGTRLLVL.

This clone was observed a single time. CDR3 coding DNA: TGTGCCAGCAGCTCCGTCCCGAATGAGCAGTTCTTC. Residues: CASSSVPNEQFF. This sequence joins TRBV9 and TRBJ2-1, with D unresolved. The CDR3 extends over 12 amino acids. V gave up 4 bases and J gave up 7 bases, with 9 bases separating them. From germline, CDR1 is SGDLS and CDR2 YYNGEE.

This sequence joins TRBV24-1 and TRBJ1-1; D may be TRBD1 (6 bases). Trimming removed 5 bases from V and 5 bases from J, with 14 bases in between. The CDR3 is 14 residues long. The germline gives CDR1 KGHDR, CDR2 SFDVKD. The CDR3 spells CATSGGGGRTEAFF. Written as DNA, the CDR3 is TGTGCCACCAGTGGGGGAGGGGGGCGGACTGAAGCTTTCTTT.

This chain uses TRBV27 with TRBJ2-3; possibly TRBD1 for D (5 bases). Between the trimmed V and J ends, which lost 0 bases and 5 bases, there was a span of 12 bases. This CDR3 comprises 15 residues. Germline CDR1 and CDR2: MNHEY and SMNVEV (reference sequence). The CDR3 nucleotides are TGTGCCAGCAGTTTATCACGCAGGGTCGGAGATACGCAGTATTTT. Protein: CASSLSRRVGDTQYF.

The DNA for the CDR3 is TGTGCCAGCAGTGGAATCGTTACTAGCAGCTACGAGCAGTACTTC. Residues: CASSGIVTSSYEQYF. The chain employs TRBV28 and TRBJ2-7, with D possibly being TRBD2 (6 bases). Germline CDR1 reads MDHEN; CDR2 reads SYDVKM. Trimming took 5 bases from V and 3 from J, leaving 17 bases between them. The CDR3 covers 15 residues.

The CDR3 reads CASHSGQTNTEAFF. CDR3 in DNA: TGCGCCAGCCATTCGGGACAGACGAACACTGAAGCTTTCTTT. The chain employs TRBV5-1 and TRBJ1-1, with 7 bases aligning to TRBD1. The V segment lost 7 bases and the J segment 1 base; nucleotides outside the gene matches: 7. The CDR3 length is 14 residues. Looked up from germline, CDR1 is SGHRS and CDR2 is YFSETQ.

This clone appeared a single time. The chain recombines TRBV5-1 with TRBJ2-7; TRBD1 matches at 7 bases. This CDR3 contains 15 residues. After removal of 4 bases from V and 5 bases from J, the junction contained 12 bases not matched to a gene. Germline CDR1 reads SGHRS; CDR2 reads YFSETQ. The CDR3 DNA follows: TGCGCCAGCAGCCTACTGACAGGGTCAGGCGACGAGCAGTACTTC. Protein sequence: CASSLLTGSGDEQYF.

The rearrangement uses TRBV19 and TRBJ2-2; a weak D match, TRBD2 (6 bases). Germline V gene lookup returns CDR1 LNHDA and CDR2 SQIVND (reference sequence). This CDR3 is built from 14 residues. Trimming left V 6 bases short and J 4 bases short, with 12 bases between. Written as DNA, the CDR3 is TGTGCCAGTAGATCCCAGGGAGGCACCGGGGAGCTGTTTTTT. Translation: CASRSQGGTGELFF.

The chain carries TRBV28 and TRBJ2-2; 13 bases are a match to TRBD2. Trimming at V came to 5 bases and at J to 6 bases, leaving 6 bases not matched to a gene. The CDR3 totals 16 residues. Germline V gives CDR1 MDHEN, CDR2 SYDVKM. The CDR3: CASSPWTSGSPGELFF. CDR3 nucleotide sequence: TGTGCCAGCAGTCCCTGGACTAGCGGGAGCCCCGGGGAGCTGTTTTTT.

This clone was recorded once. The V call is TRBV4-1, the J call TRBJ1-2; 9 bases line up with TRBD1. CDR1 is MGHRA, CDR2 YSYEKL, per germline. V shed 2 bases and J 2 bases; nucleotides not matched to a gene: 6. The CDR3 is made up of 16 amino acids. The CDR3: CASSQTGTGINYGYTF. The DNA for the CDR3 is TGCGCCAGCAGCCAAACCGGGACAGGGATAAACTATGGCTACACCTTC.

In this sample, this clone turned up once. The gene calls are TRBV6-6 and TRBJ1-3; 9 bases line up with TRBD1. Germline trimming cut 5 bases from V and 3 bases from J; bases unmatched to any gene: 11. Germline CDR1 reads MNHNY; CDR2 reads SVGAGI (reference sequence). The CDR3 contains 17 residues. The CDR3 nucleotides read TGTGCCAGCAGTCAAACGGGGACAGGGTACTTTGGAAACACCATATATTTT. This encodes CASSQTGTGYFGNTIYF.

V is TRBV4-1 and J is TRBJ1-3; D is uncertain. CDR3 length: 15 residues. With 5 bases removed from V and 1 base from J, the gap between germline ends came to 12 bases. Germline V gene data show CDR1 as MGHRA and CDR2 as YSYEKL. CDR3: CASSRAVGSGNTIYF. For the CDR3, the DNA is TGCGCCAGCAGCAGGGCGGTCGGTTCTGGAAACACCATATATTTT.

V and J are TRBV5-8 and TRBJ2-7; D not resolved. Germline loops: CDR1 SGHTS, CDR2 YDEGEE. This CDR3 has 16 amino acids. Trimming pared 0 bases from V and 3 bases from J, leaving 16 bases between. The CDR3 DNA reads TGTGCCAGCAGCTTGGATCGGGTGGGGTCTTACTACGAGCAGTACTTC. As protein: CASSLDRVGSYYEQYF.

The J gene is TRBJ1-1, the V gene TRBV9; 9 bases fit TRBD1. The CDR3 is 14 residues long. With V trimmed by 2 bases and J by 3 bases, 2 bases remained unmatched. Germline V gene data show CDR1 as SGDLS and CDR2 as YYNGEE. As DNA, the CDR3 is TGTGCCAGCAGCGTGAGACAGGGGGACACTGAAGCTTTCTTT. As protein: CASSVRQGDTEAFF. The full variable domain, rest sourced from reference TRBV9 and TRBJ1-1, is DSGVTQTPKHLITATGQRVTLRCSPRSGDLSVYWYQQSLDQGLQFLIQYYNGEERAKGNILERFSAQQFPDLHSELNLSSLELGDSALYFCASSVRQGDTEAFFGQGTRLTVV.

The chain joins TRBV5-1 to TRBJ1-4, with 10 bases aligning to TRBD1. Trimming removed 0 bases from V and 3 bases from J; junction bases left unmatched: 2. The germline V gene encodes CDR1 SGHRS and CDR2 YFSETQ. This CDR3 has 16 amino acids. The CDR3 DNA reads TGCGCCAGCAGCTTGGAAGACAGGGGGCCTAATGAAAAACTGTTTTTT. Amino acid sequence: CASSLEDRGPNEKLFF.

This chain joins TRBV30 and TRBJ1-1; D may be TRBD1 (5 bases). V gave up 4 bases and J gave up 11 bases, with 14 bases separating them. Germline lookup yields CDR1 GTSNPN and CDR2 SVGIG (reference sequence). The CDR3 length is 11 residues. CDR3 nucleotides: TGTGCCTGGAATTTCCTAGGGGAGGCTTTCTTT. Amino acids: CAWNFLGEAFF.

A remark on this clone: One junction end disagrees with the germline gene, perhaps due to a read error. The chain joins TRBV5-4 to TRBJ2-5; D tentatively fits TRBD1 or TRBD2 (6 bases each). The CDR3 loop spans 14 amino acids. Germline CDR1 reads SGHNT; CDR2 reads YYREEE (reference sequence). The CDR3 bases are TGTGCCTGCAGCGTCGGGGGCCGCCAAGAGACCCAGTACTTC. It codes for CACSVGGRQETQYF.